This record looks at one T cell receptor beta chain sequence and its context. Produced via immunoSEQ multiplex PCR; TCRdb's table is partial and in-frame only. Here the sample spans roughly 86,000 clones, about 83% being singletons. J was trimmed by 7 bases and V by 1 base; bases with no gene match: 5. Germline CDR1 reads SQVTM; CDR2 reads ANQGSEA. The CDR3 consists of 13 residues. The data belong to a study of PD-1 blockade in classical Hodgkin lymphoma. Study-wide context: The nivolumab dose that patients received was 3 mg/kg, given intravenously every 2 weeks.

The time point: cycle 4 day 1 (C4D1), after more than five weeks of nivolumab. Relapses following autologous stem cell transplantation were seen in all patients, with brentuximab vedotin exposure varying. The sequence came from a human donor with classical Hodgkin lymphoma. Material: peripheral blood mononuclear cells (PBMCs), obtained before the fourth cycle of nivolumab. This chain links TRBV29-1 with TRBJ1-2, with 8 positions matching TRBD1. CDR3 in amino acids: CSVEVQDRAGYTF. The CDR3, as DNA: TGCAGCGTTGAAGTTCAGGACAGGGCTGGCTACACCTTC.